Listed below are T cell receptor beta chains from one sample, sequenced in a study of blood T cell repertoires in COVID-19. Profiled with immunoSEQ multiplex PCR; TCRdb holds only in-frame clones, not every one. The sample lists roughly 250,000 clones, around 89% occurring once. Sequencing was carried out using PBMCs or T cells enriched from blood (not recorded which). These receptors originate from a woman between 18 and 29 years old who had recovered from COVID-19. Both conserved end residues are part of each CDR3. The size field is filled for only some rows; it gives once, few, many or a size class.

V	J	size	CDR3
TRBV27	TRBJ1-2	-	CASSLVGGYGYTF
TRBV3-1/TRBV3-2	TRBJ1-2	-	CASSPPATGTFYGYTF
TRBV10-3	TRBJ1-2	-	CAISESEEGAVGYTF
TRBV6-6	TRBJ2-3	-	CASSYSSRTDTQYF
TRBV5-1	TRBJ1-4	-	CASSLGTGNEKLFF
TRBV28	TRBJ2-1	-	CASSFSMSPGQFF
TRBV29-1	TRBJ1-2	-	CSVGRGMGAYGYTF
TRBV25-1	TRBJ1-2	-	CASSGWRRNSLYGYTF
TRBV4-1	TRBJ1-1	-	CASSQDEGGRIMNTEAFF
TRBV7-9	TRBJ1-2	-	CAGLTGGDGYTF
TRBV4-2	TRBJ1-1	-	CASSQEIALGEAFF
TRBV5-6	TRBJ1-6	-	CASSLPGGYNSPLHF
TRBV2	TRBJ1-6	-	CASRGSSYNSPLHF
TRBV20-1	TRBJ1-5	-	CSASGGNNQPQHF
TRBV6-4	TRBJ1-2	few	CASRPGTGPSNYGYTF
TRBV6-5	TRBJ1-5	few	CATQTGSLNQPQHF
TRBV18	TRBJ2-5	-	CASSLVGGIGETQYF
TRBV7-9	TRBJ2-1	-	CASSSPLAATYNEQFF
TRBV2	TRBJ2-7	-	CASSKGQTSYEQYF
TRBV6-5	TRBJ1-3	-	CASDSGGYGNTIYF
TRBV6-5	TRBJ1-2	-	CASRDSKLYGYTF
TRBV9	TRBJ2-2	few	CASSVRQYTGELFF
TRBV6-6	TRBJ1-1	-	CASRGQGLGNTEAFF
TRBV6-5	TRBJ2-2	-	CASTVSPNTGELFF
TRBV7-6	TRBJ2-1	-	CASSLGQGGENEQFF
TRBV7-3	TRBJ1-1	-	CASRPGQGRNTEAFF
TRBV16	TRBJ1-5	-	CASSQGLVLEPQHF
TRBV4-2	TRBJ2-1	-	CASSQDQSDYNEQFF
TRBV11-2	TRBJ1-4	-	CASSRVGRGEKLFF
TRBV27	TRBJ1-1	-	CASSSTPGQGDTEAFF
TRBV23-1	TRBJ2-3	-	CASSQYIGLEANNTDTQYF
TRBV19	TRBJ1-5	-	CASSRGVMGTSNQPQHF
TRBV4-2	TRBJ2-4	-	CASSQDGRSGELAKNIQYF
TRBV14	TRBJ2-7	once	CASSQDLGHLLYEQYF
TRBV6-5	TRBJ1-6	-	CASSRTGQGSPLHF
TRBV28	TRBJ1-5	-	CASSLPPRYGAKGNQPQHF
TRBV21-1	-	-	CASSKGSGTSGLGNEQFF
TRBV27	TRBJ2-1	-	CASSFSGEGVGEQFF
TRBV6-5	TRBJ2-6	-	CASTLTLSGANVLTF
TRBV5-8	TRBJ2-3	-	CASSELTDTQYF
TRBV6-5	TRBJ1-1	-	CASSYLSEAFF
TRBV6-5	TRBJ2-5	-	CASSFRTGSQETQYF
TRBV2	TRBJ1-2	once	CASSEGGQRANYGYTF
TRBV11-2	TRBJ2-7	-	CASSGQVEQYF
TRBV7-3	TRBJ2-1	-	CASSLTWLAQNEQFF
TRBV12-3/TRBV12-4	TRBJ2-1	-	CASSPSDEQFF
TRBV24-1	TRBJ1-1	-	CATSPIDQDGGNTEAFF
TRBV27	TRBJ1-4	few	CASREWRGNEKLFF
TRBV3-1/TRBV3-2	TRBJ2-5	-	CASSQPIQGGGETQYF
TRBV7-6	TRBJ2-5	-	CASSPGGGVETQYF
TRBV5-4	TRBJ1-2	-	CASSSDREANYGYTF
TRBV30	TRBJ1-2	-	CACGEGVYGYTF
TRBV28	TRBJ1-2	once	CASSFFGIVSEVYGYTF
TRBV5-4	TRBJ1-1	-	CASSLGQGSTEAFF
TRBV28	TRBJ2-3	-	CAGAGTNTDTQYF
TRBV30	TRBJ1-3	-	CAWSGATGNTIYF
TRBV7-3	TRBJ2-3	-	CASSLTGGADTQYF
TRBV5-6	TRBJ2-5	-	CASSKEGLAGETQYF
TRBV7-9	TRBJ1-1	-	CASSHPTLNTEAFF